Shown below are 31 T cell receptor beta chains from a single sample sequenced in a study of T cell repertoires in cytomegalovirus infection. TCRdb reprocessed the reads via MiXCR and lists one record per CDR3 protein. The sample carries 750,000 to 950,000 distinct CDR3 sequences, 25% to 30% recorded once. No antigens are known for them. Specimen: cultured CD8+ T cells from PBMCs, collected from culture after CMV antigen stimulation. These receptors came from a human donor in good health (CMV status not recorded). Some clones in this sample may be carry-over from other donors' samples.

This clonotype was picked up a small number of times. V usage is TRBV18 and J usage is TRBJ2-1, with a weak D call TRBD2 (6 bases). The V end lost 6 bases, the J end lost 4 bases, and 19 bases lay between the germline ends. CDR3 length: 16 residues. Germline CDR1 KGHSH, CDR2 LQKENI. Here the CDR3 DNA reads TGTGCCAGCTCCCTATCAGGAGGGGATCCGTACAATGAGCAGTTCTTC. It translates to CASSLSGGDPYNEQFF.

The chain has TRBV5-5 and TRBJ1-6; D is undetermined. This CDR3 is 14 amino acids long. V lost 4 bases, J lost 8 bases, and 13 bases lay in between. Germline V gives CDR1 SGHKS, CDR2 YYEKEE (reference sequence). The CDR3 DNA reads as TGTGCCAGCAGCCCTGCGGGAGGGTATTCACCCCTCCACTTT. Translation: CASSPAGGYSPLHF.

This clonotype was seen ten or more times. The rearrangement uses TRBV6-5 and TRBJ1-2, with a weak D call TRBD1 (6 bases). The CDR3 is 13 amino acids. Germline values: CDR1 MNHEY, CDR2 SVGAGI. Deletions cut 8 bases from V and 4 bases from J, with 14 bases between. CDR3 DNA: TGTGCCAGCTCAGGACAGTCCCGCTATGGCTACACCTTC. Translating gives CASSGQSRYGYTF.

With respect to this clonotype: The junction departs from the called germline gene at one end, perhaps through a read error. The chain combines TRBV5-1 with TRBJ1-1; 11 bases align to TRBD1. This CDR3 is built from 15 residues. Germline lookup yields CDR1 SGHRS and CDR2 YFSETQ. For the CDR3, the DNA is TGCGCCACCAGCGAAGGACAGGGGGCTGGCACTGAAGCTTTCTTT. Protein product: CATSEGQGAGTEAFF.

Many counts were recorded for this clonotype. This chain uses TRBV7-2 with TRBJ1-1; D unclear. Per the germline V gene, CDR1 is SGHTA and CDR2 is FQGNSA. The CDR3 contains 15 residues. Trimming cost V 6 bases and J 3 bases, with 17 bases left between them. The CDR3 DNA reads as TGTGCCAGCAGTACCTCATGGAGGCCGGACACTGAAGCTTTCTTT. Its translation: CASSTSWRPDTEAFF.

The genes are TRBV7-8 and TRBJ1-1, with D possibly being TRBD1 (5 bases). With 5 bases removed from V and 4 bases from J, the gap between germline ends came to 20 bases. Germline lookup yields CDR1 SGHVS and CDR2 FQNEAQ. The CDR3 consists of 16 residues. CDR3 loop: CASSPPRTYPVTEAFF. As DNA, the CDR3 is TGTGCCAGCAGCCCCCCACGGACATACCCGGTCACTGAAGCTTTCTTT.

This chain links TRBV5-1 with TRBJ2-7; D uncertain. Germline V gene lookup returns CDR1 SGHRS and CDR2 YFSETQ. Trimming cost V 0 bases and J 2 bases, with 9 bases left between them. The CDR3 is made up of 14 amino acids. This CDR3 reads CASSLGKGPYEQYF. CDR3 nucleotides: TGCGCCAGCAGCTTGGGAAAGGGCCCCTACGAGCAGTACTTC. The full variable domain, with the rest looked up from reference TRBV5-1 and TRBJ2-7, is KAGVTQTPRYLIKTRGQQVTLSCSPISGHRSVSWYQQTPGQGLQFLFEYFSETQRNKGNFPGRFSGRQFSNSRSEMNVSTLELGDSALYLCASSLGKGPYEQYFGPGTRLTVT.

This chain uses TRBV6-2 or TRBV6-3 with TRBJ2-2, with D unresolved. The germline V gene has CDR1 MNHEY and CDR2 SVGEGT. Trimming took off 1 base at V and 2 bases at J, with 8 bases between the two ends. The CDR3 totals 15 residues. The CDR3 nucleotides are TGTGCCAGCAGTTACTGGCGGATTAACACCGGGGAGCTGTTTTTT. Translation: CASSYWRINTGELFF.

The CDR3 spells CASSLVPSSTDTQYF. CDR3 DNA: TGTGCCAGCAGCTTAGTCCCTAGCAGCACAGATACGCAGTATTTT. This sequence joins TRBV7-6 and TRBJ2-3; TRBD2 might be the D (5 bases). This CDR3 has 15 amino acids. Germline V gene data show CDR1 as SGHVS and CDR2 as FNYEAQ. The V end lost 1 base, the J end lost 0 bases, and 8 bases lay between the germline ends.

J is TRBJ2-1 and V is TRBV5-1, with D perhaps matching TRBD2 (5 bases). Between the trimmed V and J ends, which lost 0 bases and 5 bases, there was a span of 12 bases. The CDR3 is made up of 15 amino acids. The germline V gene has CDR1 SGHRS and CDR2 YFSETQ. The CDR3 reads CASSLAEDFNNEQFF. As DNA, the CDR3 is TGCGCCAGCAGCTTGGCCGAGGACTTCAACAATGAGCAGTTCTTC.

In this sample, this clonotype turned up a few times. V is TRBV12-3 or TRBV12-4 and J is TRBJ1-1; TRBD1 agrees at 7 bases. With V trimmed by 5 bases and J by 2 bases, 5 bases remained unmatched. This CDR3 contains 14 residues. The CDR3 bases are TGTGCCAGCAGTCCGGGACAGTTTAACACTGAAGCTTTCTTT. Protein sequence: CASSPGQFNTEAFF.

This clonotype was seen many times. The rearrangement links TRBV2 to TRBJ2-5, with 7 bases that match TRBD2. This CDR3 spans 14 amino acids. Germline CDR1 SNHLY, CDR2 FYNNEI. V shed 11 bases and J 4 bases; nucleotides not matched to a gene: 13. CDR3 sequence: CASAPSPGGETQYF. DNA of the CDR3: TGTGCCTCAGCTCCCTCCCCGGGGGGAGAGACCCAGTACTTC. Full variable domain (rest looked up from reference TRBV2 and TRBJ2-5): EPEVTQTPSHQVTQMGQEVILRCVPISNHLYFYWYRQILGQKVEFLVSFYNNEISEKSEIFDDQFSVERPDGSNFTLKIRSTKLEDSAMYFCASAPSPGGETQYFGPGTRLLVL.

This clonotype was found a few times. The J gene is TRBJ2-1, the V gene TRBV7-2; possibly TRBD2 for D (6 bases). This CDR3 has 18 amino acids. The V end lost 0 bases, the J end lost 2 bases, and 17 bases lay between the germline ends. The germline CDR1 and CDR2 sequences are SGHTA and FQGNSA. The CDR3 nucleotides read TGTGCCAGCAGCTTAGCGCTTAGGTTAGCGGACCCCTACAATGAGCAGTTCTTC. This codes for CASSLALRLADPYNEQFF.

The genes are TRBV6-5 and TRBJ2-5; 10 bases match TRBD1. The CDR3 sequence is 14 residues long. V shed 4 bases, J shed 7 bases, and the junction held 6 bases outside the gene matches. Looked up from germline, CDR1 is MNHEY and CDR2 is SVGAGI. CDR3 protein: CASSWGQGSGTQYF. CDR3 bases: TGTGCCAGCAGTTGGGGACAGGGGTCGGGGACCCAGTACTTC.

This clonotype was seen only a few times. V gene TRBV7-9 combines with J gene TRBJ2-2; tentatively, D is TRBD1 (6 bases). V dropped 2 bases and J dropped 7 bases, with 14 bases sitting between them. This CDR3 has 15 amino acids. The germline V gene has CDR1 SEHNR and CDR2 FQNEAQ (reference sequence). The CDR3 DNA sequence: TGTGCCAGCAGCTTAAGGGACACCCTGGGCGGGGAGCTGTTTTTT. Translating it yields CASSLRDTLGGELFF.

A few counts support this clonotype. The J gene is TRBJ1-5, the V gene TRBV7-9; D unresolved. CDR3 length: 17 amino acids. Germline CDR1 SEHNR, CDR2 FQNEAQ (reference sequence). V lost 5 bases and J 0 bases, leaving 17 bases between the germline ends. CDR3 protein: CASSPSFGEVSNQPQHF. CDR3 in DNA: TGTGCCAGCAGCCCTAGTTTCGGAGAAGTTAGCAATCAGCCCCAGCATTTT. Full variable domain (remainder filled in from reference TRBV7-9 and TRBJ1-5): DTGVSQNPRHKITKRGQNVTFRCDPISEHNRLYWYRQTLGQGPEFLTYFQNEAQLEKSRLLSDRFSAERPKGSFSTLEIQRTEQGDSAMYLCASSPSFGEVSNQPQHFGDGTRLSIL.

Notes on this clonotype: An end of the junction does not agree with germline; a read error may underlie this. V is TRBV19 and J is TRBJ1-1; D gene ambiguous. This CDR3 contains 12 residues. CDR1 and CDR2 from the germline V gene are LNHDA and SQIVND (reference sequence). The CDR3 region is CASSFGNSEAFF. The CDR3 coding sequence is TGTGCCAGTTCTTTCGGGAACAGTGAAGCTTTCTTT.

This clonotype was counted between two and nine times. This chain links TRBV7-9 with TRBJ2-1, with D possibly being TRBD1 (7 bases). CDR3 size: 16 residues. The V gene lost 5 bases and the J gene lost 7 bases, with 21 bases spanning the gap. Germline CDR1 and CDR2: SEHNR and FQNEAQ (reference sequence). CDR3 residues: CASSPEGSGGRNEQFF. CDR3 coding DNA: TGTGCCAGCAGCCCTGAAGGGTCAGGGGGGCGGAATGAGCAGTTCTTC.

J is TRBJ1-4 and V is TRBV28; D unresolved. The CDR3 has 14 amino acids. Trimming took 1 base from V and 7 from J, leaving 10 bases between them. The germline gives CDR1 MDHEN, CDR2 SYDVKM. CDR3: CASSLSQPFEKLFF. CDR3 DNA sequence: TGTGCCAGCAGTTTATCTCAACCCTTTGAAAAACTGTTTTTT.

DNA of the CDR3: TGTGCCAGCACCCTCCTGGGGGTGGGACTTTATAACACCGGGGAGCTGTTTTTT. Protein product: CASTLLGVGLYNTGELFF. The chain joins TRBV12-3 or TRBV12-4 to TRBJ2-2, with a tentative D call TRBD2 (6 bases). V was cut by 7 bases and J by 2 bases, with 23 bases left in between. The CDR3 runs to 18 residues.

This clonotype turned up a few times. The chain links TRBV27 to TRBJ2-1; 9 bases are a match to TRBD2. Losses at the gene ends were 4 bases for V and 4 bases for J; bases not matched to a gene: 5. Germline lookup yields CDR1 MNHEY and CDR2 SMNVEV (reference sequence). There are 15 residues in the CDR3. CDR3 residues: CASSSQSGGYNEQFF. The CDR3 region has the DNA TGTGCCAGCAGTTCCCAAAGCGGGGGGTACAATGAGCAGTTCTTC.

V is TRBV12-3 or TRBV12-4 and J is TRBJ2-1; the match to TRBD1 covers 8 bases. This CDR3 has 15 amino acids. The junction had 7 bases not matched to a gene; V was cut back by 4 bases and J by 5 bases. CDR3 nucleotide sequence: TGTGCCAGCAGTTCCCGGGACAGGCGAGACAATGAGCAGTTCTTC. Residues: CASSSRDRRDNEQFF.

The rearrangement joins TRBV6-6 to TRBJ2-3, with D possibly being TRBD2 (5 bases). The V gene's germline CDR1 is MNHNY and CDR2 SVGAGI (reference sequence). V was pared by 0 bases and J by 1 base, with 11 bases between. The CDR3 loop spans 16 amino acids. The CDR3 sequence is CASSYSIAGRTDTQYF. The DNA of the CDR3 is TGTGCCAGCAGTTACTCGATTGCGGGTCGCACAGATACGCAGTATTTT.

In its sample, this clonotype was seen a few times. This chain connects TRBV7-9 to TRBJ1-4; D remains ambiguous. The CDR3 extends over 16 amino acids. V lost 4 bases to trimming and J lost 4 bases, with 16 bases between them. Germline CDR1 reads SEHNR; CDR2 reads FQNEAQ (reference sequence). CDR3 sequence reads: CASSSGRGQSNEKLFF. CDR3 bases: TGTGCCAGCAGCTCCGGCCGCGGGCAGAGTAATGAAAAACTGTTTTTT.

This clonotype was observed a few times. The V and J genes are TRBV7-2 and TRBJ2-7; the D gene is possibly TRBD1 (5 bases). The CDR3 sequence is 14 residues long. V shed 2 bases and J shed 2 bases, with 10 bases lying between them. The V gene's germline CDR1 is SGHTA and CDR2 FQGNSA. The chain's CDR3 is CASSLSGFAYEQYV. Written as DNA, the CDR3 is TGTGCCAGCAGCTTATCAGGGTTCGCCTACGAGCAGTACGTC.

This chain links TRBV6-6 with TRBJ2-7, with D unresolved. Deletions cut 0 bases from V and 6 bases from J, with 12 bases between. Germline V gene data show CDR1 as MNHNY and CDR2 as SVGAGI (reference sequence). This CDR3 is built from 14 residues. CDR3 in DNA: TGTGCCAGCAGTTACTCGAAAAGAGACCTCGAGCAGTACTTC. It codes for CASSYSKRDLEQYF.

Only one count was recorded for this clonotype. The gene calls are TRBV19 and TRBJ2-5, with unresolved D. This CDR3 comprises 14 residues. The V end was cut by 5 bases, the J end by 5 bases, with 15 bases between. Germline CDR1 reads LNHDA; CDR2 reads SQIVND (reference sequence). CDR3 bases: TGTGCCAGTAGTCAAGATCTGGATCCGGAGACCCAGTACTTC. This sequence encodes CASSQDLDPETQYF.

This clonotype has only a few counts. The rearrangement uses TRBV6-4 and TRBJ1-5; 11 bases map to TRBD1. The germline V gene has CDR1 MRHNA and CDR2 SNTAGT. V was clipped by 6 bases and J by 2 bases; unmatched bases: 12. This CDR3 contains 18 residues. Here the CDR3 DNA reads TGTGCCAGCAGCCCATGGACAGGGGGCATGGATGGCAATCAGCCCCAGCATTTT. Translated, it gives CASSPWTGGMDGNQPQHF.

This clonotype occurred a few times. CDR3 sequence reads: CALAGGGRNEQFF. CDR3 nucleotide sequence: TGTGCCCTAGCCGGCGGGGGGCGGAATGAGCAGTTCTTC. This chain uses TRBV12-3 or TRBV12-4 with TRBJ2-1; 8 bases map to TRBD2. This CDR3 is 13 amino acids long. Germline trimming cut 11 bases from V and 7 bases from J; bases unmatched to any gene: 10.

This clonotype was seen a few times. V is TRBV5-5 and J is TRBJ2-7; 8 nucleotides line up with TRBD2. V lost 1 base and J lost 0; bases outside the gene matches: 6. The V gene's germline CDR1 is SGHKS and CDR2 YYEKEE (reference sequence). The CDR3 is made up of 16 amino acids. This CDR3 is CASSLYGGASSYEQYF. DNA for the CDR3: TGTGCCAGCAGCTTGTACGGGGGGGCCAGCTCCTACGAGCAGTACTTC.

This clonotype was observed a handful of times. The chain couples TRBV4-3 to TRBJ2-5; TRBD2 matches at 11 bases. The CDR3 length is 14 residues. The V gene end was trimmed by 2 bases and the J gene end by 5 bases; junction bases not matched to a gene: 1. Germline loops: CDR1 LGHNA, CDR2 YSLEER. CDR3 residues: CASSQRLAGETQYF. CDR3 sequence (DNA): TGCGCCAGCAGCCAAAGACTAGCGGGGGAGACCCAGTACTTC.